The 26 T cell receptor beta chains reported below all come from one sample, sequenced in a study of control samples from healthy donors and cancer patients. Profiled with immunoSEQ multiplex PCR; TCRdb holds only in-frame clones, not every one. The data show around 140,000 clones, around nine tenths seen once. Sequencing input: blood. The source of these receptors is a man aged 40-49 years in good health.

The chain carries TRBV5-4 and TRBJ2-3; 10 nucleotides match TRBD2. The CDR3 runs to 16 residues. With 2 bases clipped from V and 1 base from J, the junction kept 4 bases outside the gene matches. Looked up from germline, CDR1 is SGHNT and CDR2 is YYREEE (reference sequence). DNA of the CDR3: TGTGCCAGCAGCTTATCCCTAGCGGGGGGCACAGATACGCAGTATTTT. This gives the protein CASSLSLAGGTDTQYF.

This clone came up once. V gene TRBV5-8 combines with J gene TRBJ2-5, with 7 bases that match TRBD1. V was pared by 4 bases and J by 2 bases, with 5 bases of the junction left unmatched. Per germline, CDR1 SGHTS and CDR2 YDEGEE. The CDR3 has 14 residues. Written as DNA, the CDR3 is TGTGCCAGCAGCCCAAAGGGGGCGCAAGAGACCCAGTACTTC. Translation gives CASSPKGAQETQYF.

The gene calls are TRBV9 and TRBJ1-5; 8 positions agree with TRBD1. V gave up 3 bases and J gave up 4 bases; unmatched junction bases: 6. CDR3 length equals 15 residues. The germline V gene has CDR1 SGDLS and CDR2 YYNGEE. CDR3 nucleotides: TGTGCCAGCAGCGGGACAGGGAGTTGGAATCAGCCCCAGCATTTT. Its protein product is CASSGTGSWNQPQHF.

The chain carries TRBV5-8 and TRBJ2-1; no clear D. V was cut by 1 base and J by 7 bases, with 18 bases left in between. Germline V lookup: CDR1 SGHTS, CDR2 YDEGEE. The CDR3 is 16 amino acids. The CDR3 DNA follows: TGTGCCAGCAGCTTGCGTGACGGCGCCCAGGAGAATGAGCAGTTCTTC. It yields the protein CASSLRDGAQENEQFF.

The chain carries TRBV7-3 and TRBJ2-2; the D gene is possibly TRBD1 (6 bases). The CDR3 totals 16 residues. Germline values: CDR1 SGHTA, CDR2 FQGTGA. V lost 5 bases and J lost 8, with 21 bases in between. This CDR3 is CASSIDGTSIPGELFF. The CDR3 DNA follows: TGTGCCAGCAGCATAGACGGGACAAGCATACCAGGGGAGCTGTTTTTT.

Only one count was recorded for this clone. This CDR3 reads CASSTLRGGQGEKLFF. CDR3 in DNA: TGTGCCAGCAGCACCCTCCGGGGTGGCCAGGGGGAAAAACTGTTTTTT. The rearrangement uses TRBV7-9 and TRBJ1-4, with D perhaps matching TRBD1 (6 bases). The V end was cut by 5 bases, the J end by 8 bases, with 21 bases between. The CDR3 is 16 amino acids. The germline gives CDR1 SEHNR, CDR2 FQNEAQ (reference sequence).

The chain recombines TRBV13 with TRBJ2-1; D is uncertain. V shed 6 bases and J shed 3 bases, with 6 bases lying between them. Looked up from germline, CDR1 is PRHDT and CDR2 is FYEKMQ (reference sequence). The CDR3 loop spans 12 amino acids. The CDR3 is CASSPYYNEQFF. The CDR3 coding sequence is TGTGCCAGCAGTCCTTACTACAATGAGCAGTTCTTC.

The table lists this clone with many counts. CDR3 sequence reads: CASSQALTDSYNEQFF. DNA for the CDR3: TGTGCCAGCAGCCAAGCCCTTACGGACTCCTACAATGAGCAGTTCTTC. The chain couples TRBV4-2 to TRBJ2-1; D is ambiguous. Per the germline V gene, CDR1 is LGHNA and CDR2 is YNFKEQ. The CDR3 length is 16 residues. The V gene lost 1 base and the J gene lost 0 bases, with 10 bases spanning the gap.

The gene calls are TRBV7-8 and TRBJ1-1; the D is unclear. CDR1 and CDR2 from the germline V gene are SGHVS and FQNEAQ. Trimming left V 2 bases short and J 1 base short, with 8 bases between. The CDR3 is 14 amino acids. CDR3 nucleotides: TGTGCCAGCAGCTTATACTTGGGGAACACTGAAGCTTTCTTT. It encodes CASSLYLGNTEAFF.

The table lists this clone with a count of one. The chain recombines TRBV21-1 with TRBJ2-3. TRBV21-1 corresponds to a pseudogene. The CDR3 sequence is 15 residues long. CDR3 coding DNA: TGTGCCAGCAGCCAAGTCCTCCCGCCCCCTCATACGCAGTATTTT. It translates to CASSQVLPPPHTQYF.

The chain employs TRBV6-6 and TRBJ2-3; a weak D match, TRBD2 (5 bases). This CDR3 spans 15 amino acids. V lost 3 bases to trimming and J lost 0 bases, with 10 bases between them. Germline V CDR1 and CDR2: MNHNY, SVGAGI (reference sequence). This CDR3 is CASSYADLSTDTQYF. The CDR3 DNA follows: TGTGCCAGCAGTTATGCGGACTTAAGCACAGATACGCAGTATTTT.

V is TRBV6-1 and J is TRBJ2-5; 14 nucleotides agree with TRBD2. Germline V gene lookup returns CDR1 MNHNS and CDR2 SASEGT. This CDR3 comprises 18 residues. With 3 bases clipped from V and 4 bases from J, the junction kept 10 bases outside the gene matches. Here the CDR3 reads CASSEWTSGGLARETQYF. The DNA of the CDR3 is TGTGCCAGCAGTGAGTGGACTAGCGGGGGGCTCGCGCGAGAGACCCAGTACTTC.

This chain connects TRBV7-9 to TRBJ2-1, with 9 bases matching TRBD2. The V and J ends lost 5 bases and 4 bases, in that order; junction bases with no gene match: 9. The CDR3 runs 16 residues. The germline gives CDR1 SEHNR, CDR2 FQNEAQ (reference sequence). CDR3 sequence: CASSATRLAVYNEQFF. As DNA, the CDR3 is TGTGCCAGCAGCGCCACGAGACTAGCGGTTTACAATGAGCAGTTCTTC.

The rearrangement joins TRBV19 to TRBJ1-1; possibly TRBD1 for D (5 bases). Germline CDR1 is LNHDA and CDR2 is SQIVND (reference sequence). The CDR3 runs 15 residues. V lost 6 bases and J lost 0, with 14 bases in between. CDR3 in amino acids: CASSSPGTVNTEAFF. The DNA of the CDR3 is TGTGCCAGTAGCAGTCCCGGGACGGTGAACACTGAAGCTTTCTTT.

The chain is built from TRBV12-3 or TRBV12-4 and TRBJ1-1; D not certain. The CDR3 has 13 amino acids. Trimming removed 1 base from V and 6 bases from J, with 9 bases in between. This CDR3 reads CASSLVEGSEAFF. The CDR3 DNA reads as TGTGCCAGCAGTTTAGTGGAGGGCTCTGAAGCTTTCTTT.

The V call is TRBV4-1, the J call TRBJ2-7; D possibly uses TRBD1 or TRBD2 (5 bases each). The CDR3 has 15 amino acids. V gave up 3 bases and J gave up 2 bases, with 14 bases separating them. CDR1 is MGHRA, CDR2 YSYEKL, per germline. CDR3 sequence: CASSQAGTAAYEQYF. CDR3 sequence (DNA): TGCGCCAGCAGCCAGGCCGGGACGGCTGCCTACGAGCAGTACTTC.

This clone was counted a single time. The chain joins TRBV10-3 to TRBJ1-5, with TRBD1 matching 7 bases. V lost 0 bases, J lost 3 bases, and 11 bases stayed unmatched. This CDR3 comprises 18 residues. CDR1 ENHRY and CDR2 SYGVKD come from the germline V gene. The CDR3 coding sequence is TGTGCCATCAGTGAGTCGATTACACAGGGGAACCTCAATCAGCCCCAGCATTTT. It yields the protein CAISESITQGNLNQPQHF.

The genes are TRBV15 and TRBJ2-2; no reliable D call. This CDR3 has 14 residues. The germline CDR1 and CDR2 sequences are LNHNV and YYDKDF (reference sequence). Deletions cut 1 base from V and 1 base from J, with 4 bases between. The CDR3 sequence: CATSRGQNTGELFF. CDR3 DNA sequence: TGTGCCACCAGCAGAGGACAGAACACCGGGGAGCTGTTTTTT.

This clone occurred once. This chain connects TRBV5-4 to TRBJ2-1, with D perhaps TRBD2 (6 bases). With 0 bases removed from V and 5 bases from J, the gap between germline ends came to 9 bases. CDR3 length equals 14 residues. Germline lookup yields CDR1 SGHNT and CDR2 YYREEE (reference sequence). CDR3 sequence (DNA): TGTGCCAGCAGCTTGGCACGGACTAACAATGAGCAGTTCTTC. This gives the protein CASSLARTNNEQFF.

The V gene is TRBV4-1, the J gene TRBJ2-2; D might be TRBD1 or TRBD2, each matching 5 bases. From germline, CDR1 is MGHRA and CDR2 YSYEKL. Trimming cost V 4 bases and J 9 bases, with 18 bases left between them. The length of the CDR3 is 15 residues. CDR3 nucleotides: TGCGCCAGCAGCCGCCACAGGCGGGTGGGTTGGGAGCTGTTTTTT. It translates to CASSRHRRVGWELFF.

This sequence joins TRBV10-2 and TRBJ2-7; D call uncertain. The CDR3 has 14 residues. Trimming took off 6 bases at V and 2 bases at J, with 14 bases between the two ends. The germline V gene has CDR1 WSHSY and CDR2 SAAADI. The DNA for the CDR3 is TGCGCCAGCAGGGACGGACGTAGAACCTACGAGCAGTACTTC. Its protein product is CASRDGRRTYEQYF.

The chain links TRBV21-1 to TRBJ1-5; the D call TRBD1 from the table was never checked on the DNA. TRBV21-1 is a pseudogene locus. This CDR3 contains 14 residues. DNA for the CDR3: TGTGCCAGCAGCGGGGCCCCTAGCAATCAGCCCCAGCATTTT. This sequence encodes CASSGAPSNQPQHF.

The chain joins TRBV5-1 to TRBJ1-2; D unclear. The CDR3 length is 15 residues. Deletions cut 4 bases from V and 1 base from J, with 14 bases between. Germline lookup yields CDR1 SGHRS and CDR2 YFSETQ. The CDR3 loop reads CASSPSLGLNYGYTF. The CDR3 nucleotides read TGCGCCAGCAGCCCATCCCTGGGTCTTAACTATGGCTACACCTTC.

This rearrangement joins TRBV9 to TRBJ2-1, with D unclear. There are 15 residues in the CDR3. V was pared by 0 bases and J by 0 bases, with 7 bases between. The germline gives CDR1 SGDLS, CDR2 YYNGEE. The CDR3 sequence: CASSVGVNSYNEQFF. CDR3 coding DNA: TGTGCCAGCAGCGTAGGGGTTAACTCCTACAATGAGCAGTTCTTC.

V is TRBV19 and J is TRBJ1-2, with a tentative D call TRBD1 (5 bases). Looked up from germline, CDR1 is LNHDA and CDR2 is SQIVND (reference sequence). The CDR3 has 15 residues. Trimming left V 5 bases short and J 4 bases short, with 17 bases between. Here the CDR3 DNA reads TGTGCCAGTAGTCTTCCTGGGCAGGGTATCTATGGCTACACCTTC. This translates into CASSLPGQGIYGYTF.

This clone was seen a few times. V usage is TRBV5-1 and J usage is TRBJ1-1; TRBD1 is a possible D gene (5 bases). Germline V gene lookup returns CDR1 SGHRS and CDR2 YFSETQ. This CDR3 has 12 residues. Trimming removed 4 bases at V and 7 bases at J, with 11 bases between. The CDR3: CASSRDGDEAFF. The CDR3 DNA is TGCGCCAGCAGCAGGGACGGGGATGAAGCTTTCTTT. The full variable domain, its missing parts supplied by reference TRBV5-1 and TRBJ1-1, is KAGVTQTPRYLIKTRGQQVTLSCSPISGHRSVSWYQQTPGQGLQFLFEYFSETQRNKGNFPGRFSGRQFSNSRSEMNVSTLELGDSALYLCASSRDGDEAFFGQGTRLTVV.